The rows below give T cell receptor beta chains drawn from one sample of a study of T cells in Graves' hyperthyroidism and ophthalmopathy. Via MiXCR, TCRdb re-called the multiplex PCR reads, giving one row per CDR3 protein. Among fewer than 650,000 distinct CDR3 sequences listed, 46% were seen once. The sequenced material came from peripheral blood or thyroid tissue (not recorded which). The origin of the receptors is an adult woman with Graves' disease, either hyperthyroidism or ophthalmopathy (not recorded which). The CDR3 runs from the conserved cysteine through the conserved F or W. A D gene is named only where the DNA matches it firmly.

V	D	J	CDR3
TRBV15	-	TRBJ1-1	CATSTVGVGGTEAFF
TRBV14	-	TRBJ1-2	CASSLETHLGYGYTF
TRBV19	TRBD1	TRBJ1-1	CASKRQGAVNTEAFF
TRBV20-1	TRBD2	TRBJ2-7	CSARLQLDGLAGAYEQYF
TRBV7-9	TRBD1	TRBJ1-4	CASSPRDSGVDEKLFF
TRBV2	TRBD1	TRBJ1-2	CASSAATGAYGYTF
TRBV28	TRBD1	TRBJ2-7	CAITRWDRVYEQYF
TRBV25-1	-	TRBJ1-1	CASSARQERAFF
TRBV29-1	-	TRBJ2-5	CSVEHTSTSQETQYF
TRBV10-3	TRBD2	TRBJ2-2	CAGASGIGTGELFF
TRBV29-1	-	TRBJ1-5	CSPEDSNQPQHF